A selection of T cell receptor beta chains follows, all from one sample in a study of Graves' ophthalmopathy and Graves' hyperthyroidism. TCRdb processed the multiplex PCR reads anew with MiXCR; each CDR3 protein has one entry. The data show some 350,000 distinct CDR3 sequences, about 15% seen once. The material sequenced was peripheral blood. The receptors come from an adult woman with stable Graves' hyperthyroidism. Each CDR3 is given with its conserved first and last residue. D genes are given only for firm matches. Not every row has a clone size; where given, it reads once, few, many or a size class.

CDR3 protein	V gene	clone size	D gene
CASSYLDSDNSPLHF	TRBV28	many	-
CASSGRDRGQTEAFF	TRBV7-9	many	TRBD1
CATSDSGTQETQYF	TRBV24-1	many	-
CASSITGFYTDTQYF	TRBV19	many	-
CASSPTDNTEAFF	TRBV7-2	many	-
CASGSGQGSTGELFF	TRBV12-5	many	TRBD1
CASSERSGNTIYF	TRBV19	many	-
CASSQEWGAGNSPLHF	TRBV4-3	few	-
CASSITYETYEQYF	TRBV19	-	-
CASSQGGYTEAFF	TRBV4-1	many	-
CASREGFSEAFF	TRBV6-1	many	-
CASPLGTSIPGELFF	TRBV6-1	many	TRBD2
CASSQDQGQGPINYGYTF	TRBV4-1	many	TRBD1
CASGGLAEAFF	TRBV13	many	-
CASSFSEVQPQHF	TRBV28	many	-
CASRTRSYEQYF	TRBV27	many	-
CASSLGDRASNQPQHF	TRBV28	many	TRBD1
CASSLDGLAGPGELFF	TRBV11-2	many	TRBD2
CASSPPGQGSTGELFF	TRBV13	many	TRBD1
CSARPGQGTGNTIYF	TRBV20-1	many	TRBD1
CASGLKSSPLVGEQYF	TRBV12-5	many	-
CATSRDPIQGAFDQPQHF	TRBV15	many	TRBD1
CASRGGNEQFF	TRBV19	many	-
CASSARLEPQHF	TRBV6-1	many	-
CASSIGGDTGELFF	TRBV19	many	TRBD2
CASSLQGPPEAFF	TRBV7-6	many	-
CSVDPRHNDNGYTF	TRBV29-1	many	-
CASSGDRSYEQYF	TRBV7-2	many	TRBD1
CAWRRVSSYEQYF	TRBV30	-	-
CASSLWPTNQPQHF	TRBV28	many	-
CATHLRSGNTIYF	TRBV7-2	-	-
CASSFPQRMETQYF	TRBV27	many	-
CASSRSRVSLYEQYF	TRBV27	many	-
CASSRQVFGPQHF	TRBV12-3/TRBV12-4	once	-
CASSLAVLAKNIQYF	TRBV28	many	-
CASSHPWTVGNTIYF	TRBV4-3	-	-
CASSKQGNRYEQYF	TRBV18	many	TRBD1
CASSSFLRNETQYF	TRBV7-6	-	-
CSARHPKTTNYGYTF	TRBV20-1	-	-
CASRRIRDGDQPQHF	TRBV6-1	-	-
CSARVRGWWNTEAFF	TRBV20-1	few	-
CSARDGQGDYEQYF	TRBV20-1	many	TRBD1
CSVESRRTGTGNTEAFF	TRBV29-1	many	TRBD1
CASSLAGTGAYEQYF	TRBV7-9	many	TRBD1
CASREGGDQPQHF	TRBV28	many	-
CASRPGPGRLYQETQYF	TRBV7-2	many	-
CASSRQGAGNQPQHF	TRBV19	many	TRBD1